The clone carrying this T cell receptor (beta chain) showed up just a few times. Its antigen is as yet unknown. The data were taken from a study of response to subunit inactivated influenza vaccine. Findings of the study overall: After each seasonal influenza vaccination, few new T cells are recruited, the authors suggested.

With V trimmed by 6 bases and J by 6 bases, 16 bases remained unmatched. This CDR3 region has 16 residues. TCRdb fed the RT-PCR reads into MiXCR, producing one record per CDR3 protein. Of a few hundred thousand distinct CDR3 sequences listed, over 9.5% are singletons. This sample comprised PBMCs from blood, obtained more than 35 days after vaccination. V gene TRBV12-3 or TRBV12-4 combines with J gene TRBJ1-2, with 7 nucleotides matching TRBD1. This clonotype was obtained from a man aged 45-65 years who received an inactivated influenza vaccine. DNA for the CDR3: TGTGCCAGCAGAAGAACGACAGGGTCTAGGGTGGATGGCTACACCTTC. It translates to CASRRTTGSRVDGYTF.